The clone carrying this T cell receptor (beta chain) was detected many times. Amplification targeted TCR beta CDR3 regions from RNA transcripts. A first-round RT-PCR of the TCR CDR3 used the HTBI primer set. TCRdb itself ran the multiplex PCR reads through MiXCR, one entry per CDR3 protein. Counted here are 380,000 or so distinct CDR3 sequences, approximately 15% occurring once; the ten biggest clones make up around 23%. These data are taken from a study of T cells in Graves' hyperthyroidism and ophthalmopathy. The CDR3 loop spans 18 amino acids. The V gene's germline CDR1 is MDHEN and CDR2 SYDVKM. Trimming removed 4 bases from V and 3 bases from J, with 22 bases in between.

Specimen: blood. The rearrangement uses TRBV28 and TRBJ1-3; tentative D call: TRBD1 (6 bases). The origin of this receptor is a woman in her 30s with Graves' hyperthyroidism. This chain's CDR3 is CASSYPLAGGANGNTIYF. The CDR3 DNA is TGTGCCAGCAGTTACCCACTTGCGGGGGGCGCAAATGGAAACACCATATATTTT.